The 8 T cell receptor beta chains listed next were all sequenced from one sample in a study of B cell selection in AIRE deficiency. Sorted regulatory T cells were CD4-positive, CD25-high and CD127-low or negative. Assay used: immunoSEQ multiplex PCR; TCRdb lists only in-frame clones, some missing. The sample includes 20,000 to 30,000 clones, 92% seen only once; the top ten take around 1.1%. Sample: CD4+CD25+ Tregs sorted from PBMCs. These TCRs come from a human donor in good health.

V is TRBV7-2 and J is TRBJ1-1; 7 bases align to TRBD1. V was pared by 2 bases and J by 0 bases, with 6 bases of the junction left unmatched. The CDR3 has 16 amino acids. Germline CDR1 and CDR2: SGHTA and FQGNSA. CDR3 sequence: CASSLRQGQMNTEAFF. For the CDR3, the DNA is TGTGCCAGCAGCTTAAGACAGGGACAAATGAACACTGAAGCTTTCTTT.

This rearrangement joins TRBV19 to TRBJ1-1; tentative D call: TRBD1 (6 bases). CDR1 is LNHDA, CDR2 SQIVND, per germline (reference sequence). Between the trimmed V and J ends, which lost 4 bases and 4 bases, there was a span of 13 bases. CDR3 length equals 14 residues. The CDR3 protein is CASSTSGEGTEAFF. The CDR3 DNA is TGTGCCAGTAGTACTTCAGGGGAAGGCACTGAAGCTTTCTTT. Supplemented by reference TRBV19 and TRBJ1-1, the full variable domain reads DGGITQSPKYLFRKEGQNVTLSCEQNLNHDAMYWYRQDPGQGLRLIYYSQIVNDFQKGDIAEGYSVSREKKESFPLTVTSAQKNPTAFYLCASSTSGEGTEAFFGQGTRLTVV.

CDR3 sequence (DNA): TGCGCCAGCAGCTTGGAGGACAGGGTCCAAGAGACCCAGTACTTC. As protein: CASSLEDRVQETQYF. The chain recombines TRBV5-1 with TRBJ2-5; TRBD1 aligns across 8 bases. The germline V gene encodes CDR1 SGHRS and CDR2 YFSETQ. This CDR3 is 15 amino acids long. Trimming cost V 0 bases and J 1 base; bases outside gene matches: 2.

J is TRBJ2-7 and V is TRBV18; D possibly corresponds to TRBD2 (6 bases). This CDR3 comprises 13 residues. Germline assignment: CDR1 KGHSH and CDR2 LQKENI. V was shortened by 3 bases and J by 3 bases, with 9 bases between the two germline ends. DNA for the CDR3: TGTGCCAGCTCACCGACTAGGTTCTACGAGCAGTACTTC. Protein: CASSPTRFYEQYF.

V usage is TRBV5-1 and J usage is TRBJ1-6; tentatively, D is TRBD1 (5 bases). Trimming took 4 bases from V and 8 from J, leaving 13 bases between them. Looked up from germline, CDR1 is SGHRS and CDR2 is YFSETQ. The CDR3 spans 14 residues. CDR3 protein: CASSAPGRDSPLHF. The CDR3 DNA reads as TGCGCCAGCAGCGCACCGGGACGGGATTCACCCCTCCACTTT. Using reference TRBV5-1 and TRBJ1-6 for the parts outside the CDR3, the full variable domain is KAGVTQTPRYLIKTRGQQVTLSCSPISGHRSVSWYQQTPGQGLQFLFEYFSETQRNKGNFPGRFSGRQFSNSRSEMNVSTLELGDSALYLCASSAPGRDSPLHFGNGTRLTVT.

The rearrangement uses TRBV11-2 and TRBJ2-1; 8 nucleotides line up with TRBD2. CDR1 is SGHAT and CDR2 is FQNNGV in the germline V gene. The junction had 2 bases not matched to a gene; V was cut back by 5 bases and J by 5 bases. CDR3 size: 13 residues. This CDR3 reads CASSRGGNNEQFF. The CDR3 region has the DNA TGTGCCAGCAGCCGGGGGGGGAACAATGAGCAGTTCTTC.

The chain recombines TRBV7-2 with TRBJ1-3; possibly TRBD1 for D (6 bases). The V and J ends lost 5 bases and 4 bases respectively, with 15 bases between them. The CDR3 length is 15 residues. Per the germline V gene, CDR1 is SGHTA and CDR2 is FQGNSA. The CDR3 is CASSGSPGHGNTIYF. As DNA, the CDR3 is TGTGCCAGCAGCGGGTCGCCGGGACACGGAAACACCATATATTTT.

V and J are TRBV29-1 and TRBJ1-3; D unresolved. From germline, CDR1 is SQVTM and CDR2 ANQGSEA. This CDR3 comprises 16 residues. Trimming stripped 0 bases from V and 4 bases from J, with 16 bases between. CDR3 bases: TGCAGCGTTGAAGATCCTCACGGAGGTACCGGAAACACCATATATTTT. Translated: CSVEDPHGGTGNTIYF.